One and the same sample provided the 20 T cell receptor beta chains below, sequenced in a study of T cells in Graves' hyperthyroidism and ophthalmopathy. There were TCR beta CDR3 regions amplified from RNA transcripts. TCR CDR3 regions were first amplified by RT-PCR with HTBI primers. TCRdb redid the calling of the multiplex PCR reads with MiXCR, one entry per CDR3 protein. The sample consists of fewer than 350,000 distinct CDR3 sequences, about 19% of them appearing once. The sequencing input was blood. The receptors were sampled from a man aged 45 to 65 with Graves' ophthalmopathy.

This clonotype was seen ten or more times. This rearrangement joins TRBV7-2 to TRBJ1-1; a weak D match, TRBD1 (5 bases). Trimming stripped 1 base from V and 0 bases from J, with 15 bases between. The CDR3 is 17 amino acids. Germline V lookup: CDR1 SGHTA, CDR2 FQGNSA. For the CDR3, the DNA is TGTGCCAGCAGCTTAGAGGGCCGAAGGGGACTGAACACTGAAGCTTTCTTT. This encodes CASSLEGRRGLNTEAFF.

This clonotype was recorded many times. The V gene is TRBV20-1, the J gene TRBJ2-5; possibly TRBD1 for D (6 bases). V was clipped by 6 bases and J by 5 bases, with 10 bases between them. The CDR3 loop spans 11 amino acids. Germline V CDR1 and CDR2: DFQATT, SNEGSKA (reference sequence). CDR3: CSATGFETQYF. In DNA form, the CDR3 reads TGCAGTGCCACAGGGTTTGAGACCCAGTACTTC.

This clonotype was counted only a few times. J is TRBJ1-1 and V is TRBV5-1, with 12 bases aligning to TRBD1. V gave up 4 bases and J gave up 2 bases; unmatched junction bases: 3. From germline, CDR1 is SGHRS and CDR2 YFSETQ. This CDR3 comprises 15 residues. CDR3 nucleotide sequence: TGCGCCAGCAGCGGGACAGGGGGCGGTAACACTGAAGCTTTCTTT. This translates into CASSGTGGGNTEAFF.

This clonotype was recorded a few times. The CDR3, as DNA: TGTGCCAGCAGTTTATCTATGGGCAGACCTCCCTACGAGCAGTACTTC. It translates to CASSLSMGRPPYEQYF. This rearrangement joins TRBV28 to TRBJ2-7, with D unclear. The V gene's germline CDR1 is MDHEN and CDR2 SYDVKM. Trimming took off 1 base at V and 2 bases at J, with 15 bases between the two ends. CDR3 length: 16 amino acids.

This clonotype came up many times. The chain uses TRBV2 and TRBJ1-4, with 11 bases identical to TRBD1. Germline-derived CDR1 and CDR2 are SNHLY and FYNNEI. The CDR3 extends over 14 amino acids. V shed 6 bases and J 7 bases; nucleotides not matched to a gene: 4. CDR3 amino acids: CASSRGQGVEKLFF. Here the CDR3 DNA reads TGTGCCAGCAGCCGGGGACAGGGGGTTGAAAAACTGTTTTTT. Full variable domain (outside the CDR3, taken from reference TRBV2 and TRBJ1-4): EPEVTQTPSHQVTQMGQEVILRCVPISNHLYFYWYRQILGQKVEFLVSFYNNEISEKSEIFDDQFSVERPDGSNFTLKIRSTKLEDSAMYFCASSRGQGVEKLFFGSGTQLSVL.

The chain recombines TRBV9 with TRBJ1-2, with TRBD1 as a possible D gene (6 bases). Trimming removed 4 bases from V and 5 bases from J, with 15 bases in between. The CDR3 loop spans 14 amino acids. Germline assignment: CDR1 SGDLS and CDR2 YYNGEE. CDR3 DNA sequence: TGTGCCAGCAGCTTTGAAGGGGGGTTATATGGCTACACCTTC. It codes for CASSFEGGLYGYTF.

This clonotype was detected only a few times. The V and J genes are TRBV20-1 and TRBJ1-4; a possible D gene is TRBD1 (6 bases). CDR1 and CDR2 (germline): DFQATT, SNEGSKA (reference sequence). Trimming took off 3 bases at V and 4 bases at J, with 15 bases between the two ends. The CDR3 spans 15 residues. The CDR3, as DNA: TGCAGTGCTAGGGGGGGGCTGGGCAATAATGAAAAACTGTTTTTT. Translating it yields CSARGGLGNNEKLFF.

To note about this clonotype: One junction end disagrees with the germline gene, perhaps due to a read error. The chain carries TRBV6-1 and TRBJ1-6, with D unclear. The CDR3 has 14 residues. Germline loops: CDR1 MNHNS, CDR2 SASEGT. Here the CDR3 reads CTSSEGVWNSPLHF. CDR3 DNA: TGTACCAGCAGTGAGGGCGTCTGGAATTCACCCCTCCACTTT.

This clonotype has at least ten counts. V gene TRBV7-9 combines with J gene TRBJ1-4; unclear D gene. The CDR3 spans 17 residues. The V end was cut by 4 bases, the J end by 3 bases, with 18 bases between. Germline CDR1 is SEHNR and CDR2 is FQNEAQ (reference sequence). CDR3 protein: CASSSRPPREANEKLFF. The CDR3 region has the DNA TGTGCCAGCAGCTCCCGGCCCCCAAGGGAAGCTAATGAAAAACTGTTTTTT. Full variable domain (missing parts from reference TRBV7-9 and TRBJ1-4): DTGVSQNPRHKITKRGQNVTFRCDPISEHNRLYWYRQTLGQGPEFLTYFQNEAQLEKSRLLSDRFSAERPKGSFSTLEIQRTEQGDSAMYLCASSSRPPREANEKLFFGSGTQLSVL.

The chain couples TRBV12-3 or TRBV12-4 to TRBJ2-7; D gene ambiguous. This CDR3 spans 14 amino acids. V was trimmed by 7 bases and J by 5 bases, leaving 18 bases between them. For the CDR3, the DNA is TGTGCCAGCACCCCTGCTACCGTTCCTAACGAGCAGTACTTC. It yields the protein CASTPATVPNEQYF.

Comments on this clonotype: It may be a read error: a sequence one base away is much more abundant. V usage is TRBV27 and J usage is TRBJ2-2; D gene ambiguous. The CDR3 sequence is 14 residues long. Looked up from germline, CDR1 is MNHEY and CDR2 is SMNVEV (reference sequence). The CDR3 DNA sequence: TGTGTCAGCAGTTTATTGGGTAACACCGGGGAGCTGTTTTTT. Translating it yields CVSSLLGNTGELFF.

This clonotype has more than one count but fewer than ten. The chain is built from TRBV6-6 and TRBJ1-2; no firm D call. The CDR3 covers 14 residues. V was clipped by 2 bases and J by 2 bases, with 9 bases between them. Germline values: CDR1 MNHNY, CDR2 SVGAGI (reference sequence). In DNA form, the CDR3 reads TGTGCCAGCAGTTACGGTGCGTCGAACTATGGCTACACCTTC. It yields the protein CASSYGASNYGYTF.

This clonotype was observed a few times. V usage is TRBV6-2 or TRBV6-3 and J usage is TRBJ2-2; D not resolved. The CDR3 is 15 amino acids. Germline assignment: CDR1 MNHEY and CDR2 SVGEGT. V was trimmed by 6 bases and J by 2 bases, leaving 13 bases between them. CDR3: CASRSRHPNTGELFF. As DNA, the CDR3 is TGTGCCAGCAGATCCCGACACCCTAACACCGGGGAGCTGTTTTTT.

This clonotype was counted a few times. The chain recombines TRBV19 with TRBJ2-1, with a possible D match to TRBD1 (6 bases). CDR3 size: 12 residues. Germline CDR1 is LNHDA and CDR2 is SQIVND (reference sequence). Between the trimmed V and J ends, which lost 9 bases and 6 bases, there was a span of 12 bases. Here the CDR3 DNA reads TGTGCCAGCCAGTTACAGGGCAATGAGCAGTTCTTC. Its translation: CASQLQGNEQFF.

A few counts support this clonotype. V and J are TRBV10-3 and TRBJ1-2; D ambiguous. CDR1 is ENHRY and CDR2 is SYGVKD in the germline V gene. The CDR3 is 14 residues long. Deletions cut 0 bases from V and 0 bases from J, with 5 bases between. CDR3 DNA: TGTGCCATCAGTGAGTCTGACACTAACTATGGCTACACCTTC. Protein sequence: CAISESDTNYGYTF.

V and J are TRBV20-1 and TRBJ1-1; 9 bases map to TRBD1. The germline V gene encodes CDR1 DFQATT and CDR2 SNEGSKA (reference sequence). The CDR3 totals 15 residues. V was pared by 0 bases and J by 3 bases, with 5 bases of the junction left unmatched. The CDR3 nucleotides are TGCAGTGCTAGAGATTGGGGACAGGGCTACACTGAAGCTTTCTTT. Encoded protein: CSARDWGQGYTEAFF.

This clonotype came up many times. V and J are TRBV5-6 and TRBJ1-2, with TRBD1 identical over 10 bases. Per germline, CDR1 SGHDT and CDR2 YYEEEE. The CDR3 has 14 amino acids. The junction had 8 bases not matched to a gene; V was cut back by 4 bases and J by 8 bases. In DNA, the CDR3 is TGTGCCAGCAGCCCGGGACAGGGGTTTAGGGGCTACACCTTC. Its translation: CASSPGQGFRGYTF.

The chain employs TRBV15 and TRBJ2-1, with D maybe TRBD2 (5 bases). The CDR3 is 12 amino acids. V lost 1 base to trimming and J lost 9 bases, with 7 bases between them. Germline V lookup: CDR1 LNHNV, CDR2 YYDKDF (reference sequence). CDR3 sequence: CATSRGGFEQFF. The CDR3 bases are TGTGCCACCAGCAGAGGAGGGTTTGAGCAGTTCTTC.

In its sample, this clonotype was seen a few times. The chain combines TRBV14 with TRBJ2-1; the D is unclear. V was cut by 0 bases and J by 8 bases, with 14 bases left in between. The germline V gene encodes CDR1 SGHDN and CDR2 FVKESK. This CDR3 spans 15 amino acids. The CDR3 sequence is CASSQDRGPSDEQFF. CDR3 coding DNA: TGTGCCAGCAGCCAAGATAGAGGCCCCAGCGATGAGCAGTTCTTC.

This clonotype showed up many times. J is TRBJ2-3 and V is TRBV7-9; the D gene is possibly TRBD2 (5 bases). The CDR3 runs to 13 residues. CDR1 is SEHNR, CDR2 FQNEAQ, per germline (reference sequence). Deletions cut 4 bases from V and 6 bases from J, with 11 bases between. CDR3 protein: CASSSEGGDTQYF. The DNA of the CDR3 is TGTGCCAGCAGCTCCGAGGGCGGTGATACGCAGTATTTT.